Presented here are 25 T cell receptor beta chains from one specimen sequenced in a study of shared clonotypes between healthy human individuals. CD8 cells classed as naive were CD45RO-negative and positively selected for CCR7, excluding terminally differentiated effector memory CD45RA+ cells. Here immunoSEQ multiplex PCR was the method, and the copy in TCRdb shows in-frame clones only, minus some. The sample includes around 1.9 million clones, over 85% of them seen just once. Sequences were obtained from naive CD8+ T cells from PBMCs. The receptors were gathered from a man in his late teens or twenties in good health. Some clones in this sample may be carry-over from other donors' samples.

In the case of this clone: This sample includes further DNA sequences coding for the same CDR3. The V and J genes are TRBV9 and TRBJ2-5; TRBD1 matches at 7 bases. J gave up 1 base and V 3 bases, and 3 bases lay outside the gene matches. Germline CDR1 is SGDLS and CDR2 is YYNGEE. The CDR3 consists of 14 residues. CDR3 residues: CASSGGGLQETQYF. DNA of the CDR3: TGTGCCAGCAGCGGAGGGGGCCTCCAAGAGACCCAGTACTTC.

The chain couples TRBV28 to TRBJ2-3; 10 bases line up with TRBD2. The CDR3 consists of 16 residues. Germline V gene sequence: CDR1 MDHEN, CDR2 SYDVKM. V gave up 5 bases and J gave up 0 bases; unmatched junction bases: 5. This CDR3 reads CASSPTSGISTDTQYF. In DNA, the CDR3 is TGTGCCAGCAGTCCTACTAGCGGGATTAGCACAGATACGCAGTATTTT.

This sequence joins TRBV10-3 and TRBJ1-1, with 7 bases identical to TRBD1. This CDR3 is built from 15 residues. V dropped 2 bases and J dropped 1; count of bases not matched to a gene: 4. Germline V lookup: CDR1 ENHRY, CDR2 SYGVKD. The DNA for the CDR3 is TGTGCCATCAGTGAGGACCACAGGGGGAACACTGAAGCTTTCTTT. Its translation: CAISEDHRGNTEAFF.

A word on this clone: Different DNA sequences within this sample yield the same CDR3. The chain combines TRBV7-9 with TRBJ1-4; D ambiguous. V lost 1 base to trimming and J lost 2 bases, with 8 bases between them. CDR1 and CDR2 from the germline V gene are SEHNR and FQNEAQ (reference sequence). The CDR3 totals 15 residues. Here the CDR3 DNA reads TGTGCCAGCAGCTTAGTTTCCGGGACTAATGAAAAACTGTTTTTT. Translated, it gives CASSLVSGTNEKLFF.

This chain connects TRBV13 to TRBJ1-5; possible D gene TRBD1, 6 bases. Trimming cost V 0 bases and J 4 bases, with 13 bases left between them. The CDR3 length is 16 residues. Germline V CDR1 and CDR2: PRHDT, FYEKMQ (reference sequence). The CDR3 DNA reads as TGTGCCAGCAGCTTAGGCGGGGGCAGGGGTAATCAGCCCCAGCATTTT. Encoded protein: CASSLGGGRGNQPQHF.

Here the CDR3 DNA reads TGTGCCAGCAGCCGGGACAGTAAGTACGAGCAGTACTTC. Translating it yields CASSRDSKYEQYF. The V and J genes are TRBV13 and TRBJ2-7; 7 positions agree with TRBD1. V lost 5 bases, J lost 4 bases, and 5 bases stayed unmatched. This CDR3 spans 13 amino acids. Germline V gives CDR1 PRHDT, CDR2 FYEKMQ (reference sequence).

This chain connects TRBV11-2 to TRBJ2-7; 9 positions agree with TRBD1. CDR3 length equals 14 residues. The trim removed 5 bases at V and 3 bases at J, leaving 5 bases unmatched. CDR1 is SGHAT and CDR2 is FQNNGV in the germline V gene. The DNA for the CDR3 is TGTGCCAGCAGCACCGGACAGGGGATCTACGAGCAGTACTTC. The encoded protein is CASSTGQGIYEQYF.

The chain uses TRBV9 and TRBJ2-5; D perhaps matches TRBD2 (5 bases). The CDR3 contains 15 residues. V was pared by 0 bases and J by 5 bases, with 14 bases between. CDR1 SGDLS and CDR2 YYNGEE come from the germline V gene. CDR3 in DNA: TGTGCCAGCAGCGTAGCCGGGGTGGTCGCGGAGACCCAGTACTTC. Amino acids: CASSVAGVVAETQYF.

The rearrangement uses TRBV7-6 and TRBJ2-7; D might be TRBD2 (5 bases). Germline values: CDR1 SGHVS, CDR2 FNYEAQ. The CDR3 extends over 16 amino acids. V was pared by 1 base and J by 3 bases, with 16 bases between. The CDR3 DNA sequence: TGTGCCAGCAGCTTAGACGTAGAGGGCGCCCACTACGAGCAGTACTTC. Its translation is CASSLDVEGAHYEQYF.

The chain has TRBV7-9 and TRBJ2-1; D possibly corresponds to TRBD2 (6 bases). Trimming left V 5 bases short and J 4 bases short, with 18 bases between. Germline V gene data show CDR1 as SEHNR and CDR2 as FQNEAQ (reference sequence). The CDR3 runs to 16 residues. Here the CDR3 reads CASSSRDLSLYNEQFF. CDR3 nucleotides: TGTGCCAGCAGCAGCCGGGACTTATCTTTGTACAATGAGCAGTTCTTC.

The V and J genes are TRBV11-2 and TRBJ1-2, with 7 bases that match TRBD1. This CDR3 comprises 15 residues. CDR1 and CDR2 (germline): SGHAT, FQNNGV. The trim removed 6 bases at V and 6 bases at J, leaving 13 bases unmatched. CDR3 loop: CASRSFGGTADGYTF. Written as DNA, the CDR3 is TGTGCCAGCAGATCCTTCGGGGGGACAGCAGATGGCTACACCTTC.

The chain couples TRBV4-1 to TRBJ1-3, with TRBD1 matching over 9 bases. Germline assignment: CDR1 MGHRA and CDR2 YSYEKL. The V segment lost 0 bases and the J segment 7 bases; nucleotides outside the gene matches: 10. The CDR3 spans 17 residues. CDR3 protein: CASSQDQNRGHRNTIYF. The CDR3 DNA reads TGCGCCAGCAGCCAAGATCAGAACAGGGGGCATCGTAACACCATATATTTT.

The chain recombines TRBV5-4 with TRBJ2-7; tentatively, D is TRBD1 or TRBD2 (5 bases each). In germline, CDR1 is SGHNT, CDR2 YYREEE (reference sequence). The V and J ends lost 3 bases and 7 bases respectively, with 20 bases between them. The CDR3 sequence is 15 residues long. The CDR3 sequence: CASSYSGPGAVEQYF. CDR3 sequence (DNA): TGTGCCAGCAGCTACTCAGGGCCAGGAGCGGTAGAGCAGTACTTC.

The genes are TRBV19 and TRBJ2-1; no definite D call. This CDR3 comprises 13 residues. V lost 3 bases and J 6 bases, leaving 9 bases between the germline ends. The germline gives CDR1 LNHDA, CDR2 SQIVND (reference sequence). The CDR3 region has the DNA TGTGCCAGTAGTATCCCGAGCGCCAATGAGCAGTTCTTC. Translation: CASSIPSANEQFF.

About this clone: At one boundary the junction diverges from the germline segment, which might be a read error. The chain joins TRBV9 to TRBJ2-3; weak D call: TRBD2 (5 bases). Looked up from germline, CDR1 is SGDLS and CDR2 is YYNGEE. The CDR3 sequence is 14 residues long. CDR3 loop: CASNVVGGTDTQYF. DNA of the CDR3: TGTGCCAGCAACGTAGTAGGCGGGACAGATACGCAGTATTTT.

This clone has only a few counts. As DNA, the CDR3 is TGTGCCAGCAGCTTGATGTGGGGCACTGAAGCTTTCTTT. This translates into CASSLMWGTEAFF. The chain links TRBV5-6 to TRBJ1-1; no reliable D call. This CDR3 is 13 amino acids long. Germline CDR1 and CDR2: SGHDT and YYEEEE. Trimming removed 1 base at V and 4 bases at J, with 8 bases between.

V gene TRBV7-9 combines with J gene TRBJ2-1; perhaps TRBD2 as D (6 bases). This CDR3 is built from 15 residues. Trimming removed 5 bases from V and 0 bases from J, with 11 bases in between. The germline gives CDR1 SEHNR, CDR2 FQNEAQ (reference sequence). The CDR3 spells CASSPGSGSYNEQFF. The CDR3 DNA reads as TGTGCCAGCAGCCCCGGGAGCGGCTCCTACAATGAGCAGTTCTTC.

The chain uses TRBV7-2 and TRBJ2-1, with D perhaps TRBD1 (6 bases). The germline V gene encodes CDR1 SGHTA and CDR2 FQGNSA. The CDR3 runs 17 residues. Trimming removed 5 bases at V and 0 bases at J, with 17 bases between. CDR3 sequence: CASSRLGGSSSYNEQFF. CDR3 bases: TGTGCCAGCAGCCGTTTAGGGGGAAGCAGCTCCTACAATGAGCAGTTCTTC.

The chain couples TRBV28 to TRBJ2-7; TRBD1 might be the D (5 bases). The CDR3 has 18 residues. Per germline, CDR1 MDHEN and CDR2 SYDVKM. V gave up 5 bases and J gave up 0 bases, with 23 bases separating them. The CDR3, as DNA: TGTGCCAGCAGTCCCAGATATCGGACACCGGATCGCTCCTACGAGCAGTACTTC. Translated, it gives CASSPRYRTPDRSYEQYF.

This clone was seen a few times. The chain is built from TRBV18 and TRBJ1-1; TRBD1 matches 8 bases. CDR3 size: 14 residues. V was pared by 6 bases and J by 4 bases, with 7 bases of the junction left unmatched. The germline V gene has CDR1 KGHSH and CDR2 LQKENI. CDR3 amino acids: CASSPDRASTEAFF. The DNA for the CDR3 is TGTGCCAGCTCTCCGGACAGGGCAAGCACTGAAGCTTTCTTT.

This rearrangement joins TRBV6-5 to TRBJ1-1; D uncertain. Trimming left V 5 bases short and J 6 bases short, with 13 bases between. CDR1 is MNHEY, CDR2 SVGAGI, per germline. The CDR3 is made up of 13 amino acids. The CDR3 coding sequence is TGTGCCAGCAGTCCGCATGGGTTTGCTGAAGCTTTCTTT. Residues: CASSPHGFAEAFF.

The chain is built from TRBV9 and TRBJ2-3; possibly TRBD2 for D (5 bases). CDR3 length: 17 amino acids. V gave up 0 bases and J gave up 7 bases, with 21 bases separating them. Per germline, CDR1 SGDLS and CDR2 YYNGEE. The CDR3 DNA reads TGTGCCAGCAGCGTAGCTCGAGAGGGAGTGGGGATATATACGCAGTATTTT. The encoded protein is CASSVAREGVGIYTQYF.

The CDR3 DNA follows: TGCAGTGCTATCCGGGAAGCTGAGCAGTTCTTC. Translated, it gives CSAIREAEQFF. This rearrangement joins TRBV20-1 to TRBJ2-1, with D possibly being TRBD2 (5 bases). V was clipped by 4 bases and J by 9 bases, with 10 bases between them. The CDR3 is 11 residues long. Germline values: CDR1 DFQATT, CDR2 SNEGSKA (reference sequence).

The rearrangement uses TRBV5-6 and TRBJ1-2; possible D gene TRBD1, 5 bases. The V end lost 4 bases, the J end lost 6 bases, and 16 bases lay between the germline ends. CDR1 and CDR2 from the germline V gene are SGHDT and YYEEEE. The length of the CDR3 is 14 residues. CDR3 DNA sequence: TGTGCCAGCAGCGCCGGGACGGCATTCGATGGCTACACCTTC. Its translation: CASSAGTAFDGYTF.

The chain has TRBV27 and TRBJ1-1, with D maybe TRBD1 (6 bases). V was cut by 11 bases and J by 1 base, with 20 bases left in between. Germline V gene data show CDR1 as MNHEY and CDR2 as SMNVEV (reference sequence). This CDR3 contains 15 residues. This chain's CDR3 is CASGIQGPSNTEAFF. CDR3 DNA sequence: TGTGCCTCTGGTATACAGGGCCCATCGAACACTGAAGCTTTCTTT.